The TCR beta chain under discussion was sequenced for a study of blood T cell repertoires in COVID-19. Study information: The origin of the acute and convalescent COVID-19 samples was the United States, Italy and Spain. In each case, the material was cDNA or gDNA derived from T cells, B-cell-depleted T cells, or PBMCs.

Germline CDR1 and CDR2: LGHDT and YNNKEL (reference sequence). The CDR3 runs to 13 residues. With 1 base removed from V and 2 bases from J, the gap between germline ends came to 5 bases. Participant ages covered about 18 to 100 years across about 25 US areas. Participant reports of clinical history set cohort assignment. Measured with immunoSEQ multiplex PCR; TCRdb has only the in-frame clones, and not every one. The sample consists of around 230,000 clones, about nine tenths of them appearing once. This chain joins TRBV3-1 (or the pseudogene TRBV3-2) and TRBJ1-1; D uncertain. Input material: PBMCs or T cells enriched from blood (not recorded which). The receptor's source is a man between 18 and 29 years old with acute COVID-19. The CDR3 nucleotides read TGTGCCAGCAGCCAAGGTCATAACACTGAAGCTTTCTTT. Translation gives CASSQGHNTEAFF.